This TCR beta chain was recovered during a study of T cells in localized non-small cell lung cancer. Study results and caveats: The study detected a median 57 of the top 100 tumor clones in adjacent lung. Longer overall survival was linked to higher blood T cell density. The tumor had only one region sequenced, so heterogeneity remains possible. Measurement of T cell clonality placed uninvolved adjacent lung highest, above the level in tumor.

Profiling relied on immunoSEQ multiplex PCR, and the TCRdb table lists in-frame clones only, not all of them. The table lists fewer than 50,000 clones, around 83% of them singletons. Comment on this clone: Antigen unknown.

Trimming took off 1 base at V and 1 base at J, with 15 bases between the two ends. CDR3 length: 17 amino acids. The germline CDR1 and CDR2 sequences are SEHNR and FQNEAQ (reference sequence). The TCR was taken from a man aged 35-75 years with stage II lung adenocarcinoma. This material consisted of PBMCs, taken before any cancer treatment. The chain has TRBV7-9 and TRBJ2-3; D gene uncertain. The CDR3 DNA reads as TGTGCCAGCAGCTTAGGGAGCACTCAGGCCGGCACAGATACGCAGTATTTT. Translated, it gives CASSLGSTQAGTDTQYF.